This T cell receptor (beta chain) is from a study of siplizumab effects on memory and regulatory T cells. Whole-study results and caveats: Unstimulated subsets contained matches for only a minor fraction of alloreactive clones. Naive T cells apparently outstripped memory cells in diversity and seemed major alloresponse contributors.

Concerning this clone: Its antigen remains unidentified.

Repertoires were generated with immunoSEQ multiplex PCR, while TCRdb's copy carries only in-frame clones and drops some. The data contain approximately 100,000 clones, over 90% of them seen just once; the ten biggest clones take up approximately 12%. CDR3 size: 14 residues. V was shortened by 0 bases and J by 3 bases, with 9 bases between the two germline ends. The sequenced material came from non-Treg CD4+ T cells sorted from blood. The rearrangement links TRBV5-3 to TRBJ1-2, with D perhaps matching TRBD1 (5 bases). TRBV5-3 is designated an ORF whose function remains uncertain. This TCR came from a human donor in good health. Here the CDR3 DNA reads TGTGCCAGAAGCTTGGCAGGGTTTGACTATGGCTACACCTTC. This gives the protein CARSLAGFDYGYTF.